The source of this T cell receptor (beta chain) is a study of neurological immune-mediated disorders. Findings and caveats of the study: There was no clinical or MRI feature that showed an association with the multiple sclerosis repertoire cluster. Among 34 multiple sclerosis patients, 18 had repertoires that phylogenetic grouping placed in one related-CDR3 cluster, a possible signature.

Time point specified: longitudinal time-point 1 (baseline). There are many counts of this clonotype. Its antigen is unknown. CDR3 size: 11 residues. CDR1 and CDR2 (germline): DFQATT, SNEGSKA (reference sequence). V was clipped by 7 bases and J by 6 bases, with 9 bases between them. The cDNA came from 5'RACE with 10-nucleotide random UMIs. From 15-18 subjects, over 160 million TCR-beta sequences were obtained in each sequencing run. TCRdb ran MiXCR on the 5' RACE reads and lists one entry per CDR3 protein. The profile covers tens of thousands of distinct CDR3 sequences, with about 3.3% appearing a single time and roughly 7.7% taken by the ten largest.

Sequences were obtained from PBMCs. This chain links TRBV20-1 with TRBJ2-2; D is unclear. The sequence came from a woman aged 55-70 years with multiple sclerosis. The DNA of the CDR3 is TGCAGTGTTTTCTCCCCCGGGGAGCTGTTTTTT. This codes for CSVFSPGELFF.